This T cell receptor beta chain was sequenced in a study of CD8+ T cells in alopecia areata. Findings and caveats of the study: Whereas mice showed it more clearly, TCR sharing across patients was murkier, possibly because of HLA. Scalp sequencing also captures normal skin's resident alphabeta T cells. Lesional tissue from the scalp (especially in alopecia totalis/universalis) showed higher clonality than normal scalp.

Sequencing templates came from extracted RNA that was reverse transcribed into cDNA. Assay used: immunoSEQ multiplex PCR; TCRdb lists only in-frame clones, some missing. This table holds 95,000 to 110,000 clones, 55% found once. About this clone itself: What it binds is unknown.

PBMCs, the starting material, were the source of sorted CD4+ and CD8+ T cells. The length of the CDR3 is 14 residues. The germline V gene encodes CDR1 SNHLY and CDR2 FYNNEI. V trimming: 7 bases; J trimming: 2 bases; junction bases outside the gene matches: 6. The origin of this receptor is a human donor in good health. The sequenced material came from CD4+ T cells sorted from blood. The gene calls are TRBV2 and TRBJ2-7; 9 bases match TRBD1. The CDR3 is CASMGQGVTYEQYF. Here the CDR3 DNA reads TGTGCCAGCATGGGACAGGGAGTCACCTACGAGCAGTACTTC.